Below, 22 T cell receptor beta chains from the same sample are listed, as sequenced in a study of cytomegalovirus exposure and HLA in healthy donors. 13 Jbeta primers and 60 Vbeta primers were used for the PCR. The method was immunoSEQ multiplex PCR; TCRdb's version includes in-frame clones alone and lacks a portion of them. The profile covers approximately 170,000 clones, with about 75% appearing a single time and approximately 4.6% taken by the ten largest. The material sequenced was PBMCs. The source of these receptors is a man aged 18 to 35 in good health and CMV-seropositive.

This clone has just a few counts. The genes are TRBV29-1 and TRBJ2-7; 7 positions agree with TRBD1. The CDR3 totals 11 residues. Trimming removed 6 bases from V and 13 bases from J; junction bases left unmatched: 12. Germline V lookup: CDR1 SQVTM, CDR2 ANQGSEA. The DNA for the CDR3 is TGCAGCGTGGGGACAGAGGGGAATGTCTACGTC. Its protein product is CSVGTEGNVYV.

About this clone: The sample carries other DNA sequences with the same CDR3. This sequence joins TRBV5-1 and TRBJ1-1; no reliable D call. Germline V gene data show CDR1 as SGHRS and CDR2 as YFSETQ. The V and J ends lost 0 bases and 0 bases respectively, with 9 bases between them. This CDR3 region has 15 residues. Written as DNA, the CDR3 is TGCGCCAGCAGCTTGGGTACGGGATTGAACACTGAAGCTTTCTTT. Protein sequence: CASSLGTGLNTEAFF.

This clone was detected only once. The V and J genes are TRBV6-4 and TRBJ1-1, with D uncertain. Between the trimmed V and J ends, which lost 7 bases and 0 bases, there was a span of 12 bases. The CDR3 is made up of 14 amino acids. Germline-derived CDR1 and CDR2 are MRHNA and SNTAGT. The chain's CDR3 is CASKRAPMNTEAFF. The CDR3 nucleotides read TGTGCCAGCAAGCGGGCACCCATGAACACTGAAGCTTTCTTT.

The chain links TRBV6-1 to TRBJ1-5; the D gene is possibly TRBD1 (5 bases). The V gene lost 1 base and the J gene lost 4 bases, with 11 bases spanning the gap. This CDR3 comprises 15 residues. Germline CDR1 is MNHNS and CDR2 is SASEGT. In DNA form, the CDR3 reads TGTGCCAGCAGTGAAGTTGGGGGGTCAAATCAGCCCCAGCATTTT. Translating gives CASSEVGGSNQPQHF.

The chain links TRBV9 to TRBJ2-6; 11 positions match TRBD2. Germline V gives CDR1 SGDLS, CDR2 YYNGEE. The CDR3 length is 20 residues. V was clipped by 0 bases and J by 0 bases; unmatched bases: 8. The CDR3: CASSVVSGTSGSSGANVLTF. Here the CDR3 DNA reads TGTGCCAGCAGCGTAGTGTCCGGGACTAGCGGAAGCTCTGGGGCCAACGTCCTGACTTTC.

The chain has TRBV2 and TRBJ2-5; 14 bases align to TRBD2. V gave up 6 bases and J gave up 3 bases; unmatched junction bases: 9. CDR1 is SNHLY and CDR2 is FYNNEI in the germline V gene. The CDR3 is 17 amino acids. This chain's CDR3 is CASRTPGLAGVEETQYF. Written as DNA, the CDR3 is TGTGCCAGCAGGACCCCGGGACTAGCGGGAGTAGAAGAGACCCAGTACTTC.

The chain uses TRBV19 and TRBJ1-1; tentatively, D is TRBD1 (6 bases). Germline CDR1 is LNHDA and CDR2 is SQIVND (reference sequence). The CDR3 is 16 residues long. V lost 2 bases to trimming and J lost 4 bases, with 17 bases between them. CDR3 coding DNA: TGTGCCAGTAGTATACCTGACCAGGGGAAACGCACTGAAGCTTTCTTT. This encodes CASSIPDQGKRTEAFF. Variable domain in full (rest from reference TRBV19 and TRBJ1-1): DGGITQSPKYLFRKEGQNVTLSCEQNLNHDAMYWYRQDPGQGLRLIYYSQIVNDFQKGDIAEGYSVSREKKESFPLTVTSAQKNPTAFYLCASSIPDQGKRTEAFFGQGTRLTVV.

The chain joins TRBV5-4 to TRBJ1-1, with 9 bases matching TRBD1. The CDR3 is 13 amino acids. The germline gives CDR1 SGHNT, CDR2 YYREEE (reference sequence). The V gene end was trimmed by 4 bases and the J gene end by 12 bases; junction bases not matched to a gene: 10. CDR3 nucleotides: TGTGCCAGCAGCACCGACAGGGGGATCGTGACTTTCTTT. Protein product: CASSTDRGIVTFF.

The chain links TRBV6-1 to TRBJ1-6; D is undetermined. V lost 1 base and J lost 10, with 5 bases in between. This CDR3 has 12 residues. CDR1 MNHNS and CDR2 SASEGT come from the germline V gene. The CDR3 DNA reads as TGTGCCAGCAGTGAAGGTCAATCACCCCTCCACTTT. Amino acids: CASSEGQSPLHF.

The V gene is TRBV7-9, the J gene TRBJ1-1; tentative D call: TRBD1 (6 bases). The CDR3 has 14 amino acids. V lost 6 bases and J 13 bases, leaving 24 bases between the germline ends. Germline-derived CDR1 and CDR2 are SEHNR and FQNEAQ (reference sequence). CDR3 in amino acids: CASSPWGRDPRGFF. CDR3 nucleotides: TGTGCCAGCAGTCCGTGGGGTCGGGACCCCAGGGGTTTCTTT. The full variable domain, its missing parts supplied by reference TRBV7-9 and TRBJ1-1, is DTGVSQNPRHKITKRGQNVTFRCDPISEHNRLYWYRQTLGQGPEFLTYFQNEAQLEKSRLLSDRFSAERPKGSFSTLEIQRTEQGDSAMYLCASSPWGRDPRGFFGQGTRLTVV.

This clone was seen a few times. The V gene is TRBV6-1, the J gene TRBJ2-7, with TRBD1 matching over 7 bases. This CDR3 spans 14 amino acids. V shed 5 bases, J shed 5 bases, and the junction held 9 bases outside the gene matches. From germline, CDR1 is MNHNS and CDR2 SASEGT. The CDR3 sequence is CASSSSQGNNEQYV. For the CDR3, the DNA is TGTGCCAGCAGTTCTTCACAGGGGAATAACGAGCAGTACGTC.

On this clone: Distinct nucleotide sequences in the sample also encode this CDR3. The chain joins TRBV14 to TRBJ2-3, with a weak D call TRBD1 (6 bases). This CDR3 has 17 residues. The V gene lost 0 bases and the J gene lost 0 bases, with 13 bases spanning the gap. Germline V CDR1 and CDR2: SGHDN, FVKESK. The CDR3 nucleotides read TGTGCCAGCAGCCAAGATGAGGCAGGGGCCAGCACAGATACGCAGTATTTT. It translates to CASSQDEAGASTDTQYF.

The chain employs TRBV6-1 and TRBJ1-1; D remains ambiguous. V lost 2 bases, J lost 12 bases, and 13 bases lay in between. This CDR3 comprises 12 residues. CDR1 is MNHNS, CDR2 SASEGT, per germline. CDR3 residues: CASSEWEGGSFF. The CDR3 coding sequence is TGTGCCAGCAGTGAATGGGAGGGTGGGTCTTTCTTT.

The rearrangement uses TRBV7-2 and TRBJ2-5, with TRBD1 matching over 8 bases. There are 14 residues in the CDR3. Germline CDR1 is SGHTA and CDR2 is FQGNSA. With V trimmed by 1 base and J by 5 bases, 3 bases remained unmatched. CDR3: CASSLDGTGETQYF. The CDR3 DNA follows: TGTGCCAGCAGCTTAGATGGGACAGGCGAGACCCAGTACTTC.

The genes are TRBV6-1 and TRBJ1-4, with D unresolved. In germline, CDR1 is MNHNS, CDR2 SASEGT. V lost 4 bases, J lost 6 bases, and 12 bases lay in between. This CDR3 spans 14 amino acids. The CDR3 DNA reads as TGTGCCAGCAGTGTCTCTTACAGAGATGAAAAACTGTTTTTT. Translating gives CASSVSYRDEKLFF.

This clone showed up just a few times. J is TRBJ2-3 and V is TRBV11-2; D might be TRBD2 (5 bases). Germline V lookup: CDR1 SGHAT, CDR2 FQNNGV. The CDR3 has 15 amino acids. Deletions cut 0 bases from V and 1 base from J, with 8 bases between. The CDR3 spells CASSLEGSGTDTQYF. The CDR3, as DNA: TGTGCCAGCAGCTTAGAGGGTAGCGGCACAGATACGCAGTATTTT. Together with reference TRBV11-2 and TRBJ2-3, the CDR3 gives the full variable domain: EAGVAQSPRYKIIEKRQSVAFWCNPISGHATLYWYQQILGQGPKLLIQFQNNGVVDDSQLPKDRFSAERLKGVDSTLKIQPAKLEDSAVYLCASSLEGSGTDTQYFGPGTRLTVL.

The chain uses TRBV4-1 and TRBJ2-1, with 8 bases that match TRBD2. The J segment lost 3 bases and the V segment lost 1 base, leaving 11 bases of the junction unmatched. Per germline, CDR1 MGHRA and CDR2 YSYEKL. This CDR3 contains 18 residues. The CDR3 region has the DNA TGCGCCAGCAGCCAAGTGGTTACTAGCGGCCCCCACTACAATGAGCAGTTCTTC. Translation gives CASSQVVTSGPHYNEQFF.

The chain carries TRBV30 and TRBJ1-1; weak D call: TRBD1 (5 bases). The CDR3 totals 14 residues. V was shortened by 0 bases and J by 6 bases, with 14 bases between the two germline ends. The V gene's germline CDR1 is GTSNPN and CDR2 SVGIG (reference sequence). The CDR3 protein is CAWSVRLGEAEAFF. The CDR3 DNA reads TGTGCCTGGAGTGTACGATTAGGGGAGGCTGAAGCTTTCTTT.

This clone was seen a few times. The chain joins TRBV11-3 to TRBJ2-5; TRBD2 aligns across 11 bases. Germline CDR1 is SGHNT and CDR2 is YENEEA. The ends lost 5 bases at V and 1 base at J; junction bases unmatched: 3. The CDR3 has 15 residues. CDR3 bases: TGTGCCAGCAGCCTAGCGGGAGGTACCCAAGAGACCCAGTACTTC. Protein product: CASSLAGGTQETQYF.

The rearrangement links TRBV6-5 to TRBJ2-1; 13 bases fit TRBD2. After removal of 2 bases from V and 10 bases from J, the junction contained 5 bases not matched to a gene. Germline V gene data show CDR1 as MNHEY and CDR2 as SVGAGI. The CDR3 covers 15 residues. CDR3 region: CASSYGLAGAGEQFF. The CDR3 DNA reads TGTGCCAGCAGTTACGGACTAGCGGGGGCCGGGGAGCAGTTCTTC.

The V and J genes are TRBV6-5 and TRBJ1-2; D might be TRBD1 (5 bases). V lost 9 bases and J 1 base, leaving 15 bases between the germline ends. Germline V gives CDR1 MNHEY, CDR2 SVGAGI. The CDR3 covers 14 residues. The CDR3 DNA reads TGTGCCAGTAGGGGCCCCCCTTTTAACTATGGCTACACCTTC. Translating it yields CASRGPPFNYGYTF.

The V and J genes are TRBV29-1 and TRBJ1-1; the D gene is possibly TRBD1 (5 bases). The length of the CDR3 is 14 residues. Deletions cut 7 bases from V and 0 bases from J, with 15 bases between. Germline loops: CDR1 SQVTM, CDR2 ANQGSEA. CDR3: CSALDRLMNTEAFF. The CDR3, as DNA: TGCAGCGCTTTAGACAGACTGATGAACACTGAAGCTTTCTTT. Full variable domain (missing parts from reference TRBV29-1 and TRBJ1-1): SAVISQKPSRDICQRGTSLTIQCQVDSQVTMMFWYRQQPGQSLTLIATANQGSEATYESGFVIDKFPISRPNLTFSTLTVSNMSPEDSSIYLCSALDRLMNTEAFFGQGTRLTVV.